Included here is one T cell receptor (beta chain) sequence, with context. This record belongs to a study of blood T cell repertoires in COVID-19. Across the whole study: In each case, the material was cDNA or gDNA derived from T cells, B-cell-depleted T cells, or PBMCs.

J lost 10 bases, V lost 6 bases, and 12 bases had no gene match. The CDR3 loop spans 14 amino acids. Germline CDR1 reads MNHEY; CDR2 reads SVGAGI. Data came from immunoSEQ multiplex PCR; TCRdb stores just in-frame clones and leaves some out. The profile shows about 250,000 clones, approximately 90% of them singletons. This receptor was identified in a woman aged 40 to 50 who had recovered from COVID-19. Sequences were obtained from peripheral blood. The gene calls are TRBV6-5 and TRBJ2-1, with 7 positions matching TRBD2. The CDR3 region has the DNA TGTGCCAGCAGCCGCGACCGGGGGGTAGGGGAGCAGTTCTTC. Its translation: CASSRDRGVGEQFF.